A single sample is the source of the 20 T cell receptor beta chains below, sequenced in a study of identical twins. A single record per CDR3 protein comes from TCRdb applying MiXCR to the 5' RACE reads. There are 1.5 million to 2 million distinct CDR3 sequences in the sample; around 29% occur only once, and approximately 0.29% lies in the top ten. Sequencing input: cord blood. Receptor source: a newborn girl in good health.

The chain joins TRBV9 to TRBJ2-3, with a tentative D call TRBD2 (6 bases). This CDR3 is built from 16 residues. The germline V gene encodes CDR1 SGDLS and CDR2 YYNGEE. Trimming left V 0 bases short and J 0 bases short, with 11 bases between. CDR3 residues: CASSVEGGVSTDTQYF. The CDR3 DNA sequence: TGTGCCAGCAGCGTAGAAGGAGGGGTTAGCACAGATACGCAGTATTTT.

The chain couples TRBV11-2 to TRBJ2-2; weak D call: TRBD1 (6 bases). V shed 6 bases and J shed 15 bases, with 17 bases lying between them. The CDR3 runs to 12 residues. Germline CDR1 SGHAT, CDR2 FQNNGV. The DNA of the CDR3 is TGTGCCAGCAGTCCACAGGGCTCGACGATGTTTTTT. It codes for CASSPQGSTMFF.

At least ten counts were recorded for this clonotype. The chain combines TRBV12-3 or TRBV12-4 with TRBJ2-5; tentatively, D is TRBD2 (6 bases). Trimming removed 8 bases at V and 0 bases at J, with 7 bases between. The CDR3 loop spans 12 amino acids. DNA of the CDR3: TGTGCCAGCGGGAGGTACCAAGAGACCCAGTACTTC. As protein: CASGRYQETQYF.

The CDR3 protein is CASSPRGSAYNEQFF. The CDR3 region has the DNA TGTGCCAGCAGCCCAAGGGGTTCGGCCTACAATGAGCAGTTCTTC. The chain recombines TRBV9 with TRBJ2-1, with a weak D call TRBD1 (5 bases). Germline V gene lookup returns CDR1 SGDLS and CDR2 YYNGEE. V was cut by 4 bases and J by 2 bases, with 13 bases left in between. This CDR3 is 15 amino acids long. Full variable domain (missing parts from reference TRBV9 and TRBJ2-1): DSGVTQTPKHLITATGQRVTLRCSPRSGDLSVYWYQQSLDQGLQFLIQYYNGEERAKGNILERFSAQQFPDLHSELNLSSLELGDSALYFCASSPRGSAYNEQFFGPGTRLTVL.

This clonotype was seen once. The CDR3 DNA is TGTGCCAGCAGCGGTTCCAGGGGGGGGTACTACTTTGGCTACACCTTC. Translated, it gives CASSGSRGGYYFGYTF. V gene TRBV4-2 combines with J gene TRBJ1-2, with 7 bases that match TRBD1. The germline V gene encodes CDR1 LGHNA and CDR2 YNFKEQ. V shed 5 bases, J shed 7 bases, and the junction held 16 bases outside the gene matches. The CDR3 length is 16 residues.

This clonotype was seen only a few times. This chain connects TRBV5-1 to TRBJ2-2, with D perhaps matching TRBD1 (5 bases). CDR3 length equals 14 residues. CDR1 and CDR2 (germline): SGHRS, YFSETQ. Deletions cut 0 bases from V and 4 bases from J, with 7 bases between. The CDR3 bases are TGCGCCAGCAGCTTGGACAGGTTCACCGGGGAGCTGTTTTTT. Its protein product is CASSLDRFTGELFF.

The chain employs TRBV6-2 or TRBV6-3 and TRBJ2-5; D ambiguous. Germline V gives CDR1 MNHEY, CDR2 SVGEGT. With 7 bases removed from V and 2 bases from J, the gap between germline ends came to 17 bases. The CDR3 spans 15 residues. The CDR3 DNA reads as TGTGCCAGCAATAACGCTGGTCGTCAACAAGAGACCCAGTACTTC. Translating it yields CASNNAGRQQETQYF.

Regarding this clonotype: One junction end disagrees with the germline gene, perhaps due to a read error. This sequence joins TRBV12-3 or TRBV12-4 and TRBJ2-7; maybe TRBD2 (6 bases). CDR3 length: 15 amino acids. CDR3 protein: CAGSPGTGLVYEQYF. CDR3 bases: TGTGCCGGCAGCCCCGGGACTGGTCTCGTCTACGAGCAGTACTTC.

V usage is TRBV3-1 and J usage is TRBJ2-4; 10 bases map to TRBD1. CDR3 length equals 15 residues. The V segment lost 4 bases and the J segment 8 bases; nucleotides outside the gene matches: 8. Germline loops: CDR1 LGHDT, CDR2 YNNKEL (reference sequence). CDR3 nucleotide sequence: TGTGCCAGCAGCCCCGGGACAGGGGCAAGGGACATTCAGTACTTC. Amino acids: CASSPGTGARDIQYF.

This clonotype was observed a few times. V is TRBV11-2 and J is TRBJ2-3; D not resolved. The CDR3 is 12 residues long. CDR1 and CDR2 (germline): SGHAT, FQNNGV. Trimming shortened V by 3 bases and J by 12 bases, and 13 bases separated the two germline ends. The CDR3 DNA reads TGTGCCAGCAGCTTGGAGACGAACAGACAGTATTTT. This translates into CASSLETNRQYF.

The chain is built from TRBV6-6 and TRBJ1-2; a possible D gene is TRBD1 (6 bases). The CDR3 extends over 16 amino acids. V gave up 6 bases and J gave up 8 bases, with 25 bases separating them. The germline CDR1 and CDR2 sequences are MNHNY and SVGAGI (reference sequence). The CDR3 loop is CASREREQGATNGYTF. DNA for the CDR3: TGTGCCAGCAGGGAAAGAGAACAGGGAGCTACGAACGGCTACACCTTC.

This chain joins TRBV24-1 and TRBJ2-5, with D maybe TRBD1 (5 bases). The CDR3 runs to 16 residues. Germline V CDR1 and CDR2: KGHDR, SFDVKD. V lost 4 bases to trimming and J lost 1 base, with 15 bases between them. As DNA, the CDR3 is TGTGCCACCAGTGAGGGTAAAGGGGCCTTCCAAGAGACCCAGTACTTC. Amino acids: CATSEGKGAFQETQYF.

The rearrangement uses TRBV3-1 and TRBJ1-2; maybe TRBD1 (6 bases). The germline V and J ends were trimmed by 1 base and 7 bases, with 16 bases remaining between them. CDR3 length equals 15 residues. Germline CDR1 reads LGHDT; CDR2 reads YNNKEL (reference sequence). The DNA for the CDR3 is TGTGCCAGCAGCCAAGGTACCACAGGGTCTGTTGGCTACACCTTC. Translation: CASSQGTTGSVGYTF.

The chain couples TRBV4-2 to TRBJ2-1, with TRBD2 identical over 9 bases. V was pared by 0 bases and J by 1 base, with 4 bases of the junction left unmatched. Per germline, CDR1 LGHNA and CDR2 YNFKEQ. The CDR3 is 17 amino acids. This chain's CDR3 is CASSQEPGLASYNEQFF. CDR3 sequence (DNA): TGTGCCAGCAGCCAAGAGCCGGGACTAGCATCCTACAATGAGCAGTTCTTC.

This clonotype was seen a handful of times. The rearrangement links TRBV2 to TRBJ2-5; D tentatively reads TRBD1 or TRBD2 (6 bases each). Trimming stripped 11 bases from V and 2 bases from J, with 15 bases between. The CDR3 loop spans 13 amino acids. Germline CDR1 is SNHLY and CDR2 is FYNNEI. The CDR3 DNA is TGTGCCGGCCCTCGGGGGCCGCAAGAGACCCAGTACTTC. Protein product: CAGPRGPQETQYF.

V gene TRBV3-1 combines with J gene TRBJ2-1, with TRBD2 as a possible D gene (6 bases). The closer fit of TRBJ2-7 to the DNA end suggests the J call may be wrong. Germline CDR1 LGHDT, CDR2 YNNKEL (reference sequence). The CDR3 spans 16 residues. The CDR3 nucleotides are TGTGCCAGCAGCCCGCCGGGACTCCTACCCTACAATGAGCAGTACTTC. Residues: CASSPPGLLPYNEQYF.

This rearrangement joins TRBV27 to TRBJ1-2; tentative D call: TRBD1 (5 bases). CDR3 length equals 16 residues. CDR1 is MNHEY, CDR2 SMNVEV, per germline (reference sequence). Deletions cut 5 bases from V and 5 bases from J, with 21 bases between. The CDR3 here is CASSLGAGLRAYGYTF. CDR3 nucleotides: TGTGCCAGCAGTCTAGGGGCAGGGCTACGGGCGTATGGCTACACCTTC.

The gene calls are TRBV19 and TRBJ2-5, with TRBD1 as a possible D gene (6 bases). This CDR3 spans 14 amino acids. From germline, CDR1 is LNHDA and CDR2 SQIVND (reference sequence). V dropped 5 bases and J dropped 2 bases, with 12 bases sitting between them. The DNA for the CDR3 is TGTGCCAGTAGTTTTCACAGGGAACAAGAGACCCAGTACTTC. Protein: CASSFHREQETQYF.

To note about this clonotype: The junction departs from germline at one end; a sequencing error may be responsible. The CDR3 nucleotides read TGCGGTGCTAGGATTGGATCTGGAGTAGCGTCGGTAGATACGCAGTATTTT. It is translated as CGARIGSGVASVDTQYF. The chain employs TRBV20-1 and TRBJ2-3; D is perhaps TRBD2 (5 bases). Germline-derived CDR1 and CDR2 are DFQATT and SNEGSKA (reference sequence). The CDR3 loop spans 17 amino acids.

This sequence joins TRBV28 and TRBJ1-5; the match to TRBD1 covers 9 bases. CDR1 and CDR2 (germline): MDHEN, SYDVKM. The ends lost 1 base at V and 1 base at J; junction bases unmatched: 2. This CDR3 region has 16 residues. Here the CDR3 reads CASSLLQGASNQPQHF. In nucleotides, the CDR3 is TGTGCCAGCAGTTTATTACAGGGGGCCAGCAATCAGCCCCAGCATTTT.